This TCR beta chain was documented in a study of T cell responses to AZD1222 COVID-19 vaccine. Study-level points and caveats: Vaccine-related CD4 TCRs covered spike, predominating at 160-218 and 743-854. Donors were mostly white British, more females; clonal diversity possibly underestimated.

The assay was immunoSEQ multiplex PCR, and TCRdb's table has in-frame clones only and misses some. Seen here are 120,000 to 150,000 clones, approximately 90% observed once, and the top ten hold around 3.1%. This CDR3 comprises 15 residues. Trimming cost V 2 bases and J 0 bases, with 8 bases left between them. Germline assignment: CDR1 ENHRY and CDR2 SYGVKD. On this clone itself: What it binds is unknown.

This clonotype originated in an adult who received the AZD1222 COVID-19 vaccine. This material consisted of peripheral blood, taken 28 days after the second AZD1222 dose. The V gene is TRBV10-3, the J gene TRBJ2-1, with D maybe TRBD2 (6 bases). The CDR3 coding sequence is TGTGCCATCAGTGAGGGGGGGAACTCCTACAATGAGCAGTTCTTC. Amino acids: CAISEGGNSYNEQFF.